Given below is one T cell receptor (beta chain) in context. Its antigen is currently unknown. The CDR3 consists of 13 residues. V shed 5 bases and J 4 bases; nucleotides not matched to a gene: 5. CDR1 DFQATT and CDR2 SNEGSKA come from the germline V gene (reference sequence). Unique-molecular-identifier-tagged TCR beta cDNA libraries were used. Between roughly 0.9 and 11 million T cells gave rise to hundreds of thousands of cDNA molecules. Each CDR3 protein is one row after TCRdb ran MiXCR on the PCR reads. The sample records fewer than 850,000 distinct CDR3 sequences, about 27% being singletons. The data are from a study of post-analysis software for immune sequencing data. For the study at large: Relapsing-remitting, secondary progressive and progressive-relapsing multiple sclerosis were all included among the disease courses.

Study findings and constraints: Compared with controls, patients showed significantly lower normalized Chao1 diversity. Batch-mates among the samples co-clustered strongly by F measure. When patients were compared with controls, four or five TRBV segments were more frequent, TRBV5-6, TRBV5-1 and TRBV20-1 among them.

The sample was blood. V and J are TRBV20-1 and TRBJ1-5; TRBD1 matches 7 bases. The sequence was obtained from a girl aged 5-17 years with multiple sclerosis. As DNA, the CDR3 is TGCAGTGCTTTGCAGGGGGGGAATCAGCCCCAGCATTTT. This codes for CSALQGGNQPQHF.